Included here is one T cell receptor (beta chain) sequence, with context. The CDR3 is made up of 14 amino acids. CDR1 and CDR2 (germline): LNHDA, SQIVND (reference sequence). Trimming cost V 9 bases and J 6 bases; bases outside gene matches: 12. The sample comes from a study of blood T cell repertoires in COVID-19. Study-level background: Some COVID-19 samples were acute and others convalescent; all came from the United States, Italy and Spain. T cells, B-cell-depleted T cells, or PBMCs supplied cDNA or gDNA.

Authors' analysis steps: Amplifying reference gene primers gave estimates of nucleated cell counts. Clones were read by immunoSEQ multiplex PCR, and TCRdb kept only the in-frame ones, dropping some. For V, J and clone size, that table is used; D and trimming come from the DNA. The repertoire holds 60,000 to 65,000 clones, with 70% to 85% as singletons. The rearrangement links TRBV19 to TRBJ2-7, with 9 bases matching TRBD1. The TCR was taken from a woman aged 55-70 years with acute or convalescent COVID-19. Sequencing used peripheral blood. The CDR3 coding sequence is TGTGCCAGCCGTGCCGGGACAGGGTTTGGCGAGCAGTACTTC. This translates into CASRAGTGFGEQYF.